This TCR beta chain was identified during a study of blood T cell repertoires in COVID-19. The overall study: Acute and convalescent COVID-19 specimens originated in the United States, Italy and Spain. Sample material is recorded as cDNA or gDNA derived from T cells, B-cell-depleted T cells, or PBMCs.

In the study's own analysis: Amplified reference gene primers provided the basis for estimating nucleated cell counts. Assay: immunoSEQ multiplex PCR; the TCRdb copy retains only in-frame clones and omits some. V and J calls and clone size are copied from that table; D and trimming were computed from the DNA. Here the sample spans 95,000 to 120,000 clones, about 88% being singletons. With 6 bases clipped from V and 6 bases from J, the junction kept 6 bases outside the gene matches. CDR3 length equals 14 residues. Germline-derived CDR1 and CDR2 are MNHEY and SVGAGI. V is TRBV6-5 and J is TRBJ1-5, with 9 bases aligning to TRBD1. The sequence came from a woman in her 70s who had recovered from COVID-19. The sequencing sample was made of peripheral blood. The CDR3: CASSVNRGRQPQHF. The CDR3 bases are TGTGCCAGCAGCGTTAACAGGGGGCGTCAGCCCCAGCATTTT.